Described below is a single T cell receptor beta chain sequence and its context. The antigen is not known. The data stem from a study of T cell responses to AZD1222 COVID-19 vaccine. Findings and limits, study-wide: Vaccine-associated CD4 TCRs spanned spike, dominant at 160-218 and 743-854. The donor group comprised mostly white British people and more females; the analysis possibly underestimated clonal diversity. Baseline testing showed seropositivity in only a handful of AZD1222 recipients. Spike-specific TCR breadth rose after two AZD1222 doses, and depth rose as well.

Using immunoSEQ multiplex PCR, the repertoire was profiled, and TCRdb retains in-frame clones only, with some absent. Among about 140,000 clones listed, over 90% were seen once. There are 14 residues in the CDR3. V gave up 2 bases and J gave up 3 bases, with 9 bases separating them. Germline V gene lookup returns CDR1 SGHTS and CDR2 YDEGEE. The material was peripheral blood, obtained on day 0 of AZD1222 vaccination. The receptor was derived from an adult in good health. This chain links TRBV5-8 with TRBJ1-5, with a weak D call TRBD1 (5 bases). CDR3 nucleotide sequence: TGTGCCAGCAGCTTTGCAGGGCTCAATCAGCCCCAGCATTTT. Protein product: CASSFAGLNQPQHF.